The 25 T cell receptor beta chains presented below share a single source sample, sequenced in a study of cytomegalovirus exposure and HLA in healthy donors (TCRdb year 2017). Library preparation used the immunoSEQ multiplex PCR assay. A mixture of 60 forward primers for TCR Vbeta segments and 13 reverse primers for TCR Jbeta segments was used in the multiplex PCR. Drawn from immuneACCESS, this table holds only the in-frame rearrangements with V and J called that TCRdb kept. Clones are partly lost; checked studies trace under half to an unresolved V gene and leave the rest unexplained. The sample yields some 110,000 clones; 77% were counted once. Roughly 12% of the sample rests with the top ten. The sequenced sample consisted of PBMCs. Receptor source: a middle-aged woman in good health and CMV-seropositive.

As regards this clone: At one end the junction does not follow the germline gene, possibly because of a read error. The gene calls are TRBV7-9 and TRBJ1-3; 8 bases map to TRBD1. The CDR3 contains 16 residues. Germline CDR1 and CDR2: SEHNR and FQNEAQ (reference sequence). The chain's CDR3 is CSSSSQGAYAGNTIYF. The CDR3, as DNA: TGTTCCAGCAGCTCTCAGGGGGCGTATGCTGGAAACACCATATATTTT.

The chain links TRBV6-5 to TRBJ2-1; TRBD2 might be the D (5 bases). Germline V gene data show CDR1 as MNHEY and CDR2 as SVGAGI. The CDR3 sequence is 14 residues long. The ends were cut back, 3 bases at V and 8 bases at J, with 14 bases in the middle. CDR3 sequence reads: CASSYSRENDEQFF. The CDR3 nucleotides are TGTGCCAGCAGTTATTCACGGGAAAACGATGAGCAGTTCTTC.

This chain links TRBV29-1 with TRBJ2-6; D is unresolved. Deletions cut 3 bases from V and 3 bases from J, with 6 bases between. Looked up from germline, CDR1 is SQVTM and CDR2 is ANQGSEA. CDR3 length equals 13 residues. The CDR3, as DNA: TGCAGCGTTGACTCGGGTGGGGCCAACGTCCTGACTTTC. It yields the protein CSVDSGGANVLTF.

The rearrangement links TRBV28 to TRBJ2-2, with 7 bases matching TRBD1. This CDR3 contains 16 residues. V lost 6 bases and J lost 5; bases outside the gene matches: 12. Germline V gene data show CDR1 as MDHEN and CDR2 as SYDVKM. In DNA form, the CDR3 reads TGTGCCAGCAGCCCGTCTTTATACAGGGGTACCGGGGAGCTGTTTTTT. It yields the protein CASSPSLYRGTGELFF.

This chain links TRBV6-1 with TRBJ2-5; D not resolved. The DNA end is a closer match to TRBJ2-7, so the J assignment may be wrong. CDR1 is MNHNS and CDR2 is SASEGT in the germline V gene. The CDR3 is 13 amino acids. The CDR3 DNA sequence: TGTGCCAGCAGTGAAGCTAGTCGGTACGAGCAGTACTTC. It yields the protein CASSEASRYEQYF.

The chain recombines TRBV28 with TRBJ1-5; perhaps TRBD1 as D (6 bases). Per the germline V gene, CDR1 is MDHEN and CDR2 is SYDVKM. The ends were cut back, 5 bases at V and 7 bases at J, with 15 bases in the middle. This CDR3 has 14 residues. CDR3 sequence: CASSGGGPGQPQHF. CDR3 sequence (DNA): TGTGCCAGCAGTGGGGGGGGGCCGGGGCAGCCCCAGCATTTT.

The chain uses TRBV28 and TRBJ2-5; 9 nucleotides line up with TRBD2. This CDR3 region has 15 residues. CDR1 is MDHEN, CDR2 SYDVKM, per germline. The trim removed 3 bases at V and 5 bases at J, leaving 7 bases unmatched. The CDR3 region is CASSFVSGSEETQYF. DNA of the CDR3: TGTGCCAGCAGTTTCGTTAGCGGGAGCGAGGAGACCCAGTACTTC.

V gene TRBV6-1 combines with J gene TRBJ2-7; the D is unclear. V dropped 8 bases and J dropped 2 bases, with 13 bases sitting between them. Germline CDR1 MNHNS, CDR2 SASEGT. This CDR3 region has 13 residues. DNA for the CDR3: TGTGCCAGCGAGGCTTCCGAAACCTACGAGCAGTACTTC. Protein: CASEASETYEQYF.

CDR3 sequence (DNA): TGTGCCAGCAGCTTAGGCCGGGACAGGGCCTCGTTCTTC. Amino acids: CASSLGRDRASFF. The chain combines TRBV11-1 with TRBJ2-1; 9 bases line up with TRBD1. Germline CDR1 and CDR2: SGHAT and FQDESV (reference sequence). The V segment lost 1 base and the J segment 15 bases; nucleotides outside the gene matches: 7. This CDR3 contains 13 residues.

In regard to this clone: This CDR3 is also generated by other DNA sequences in the sample. In nucleotides, the CDR3 is TGTGCCAGCAGTCGACAGGGTTACGAGCAGTACTTC. Translation: CASSRQGYEQYF. The chain is built from TRBV11-2 and TRBJ2-7; 7 nucleotides line up with TRBD1. Trimming at V came to 6 bases and at J to 4 bases, leaving 3 bases not matched to a gene. Germline values: CDR1 SGHAT, CDR2 FQNNGV. The CDR3 length is 12 residues.

This clone was observed a single time. This rearrangement joins TRBV19 to TRBJ1-5; 10 nucleotides line up with TRBD1. Germline V gene lookup returns CDR1 LNHDA and CDR2 SQIVND (reference sequence). The CDR3 is 15 amino acids. The V gene end was trimmed by 5 bases and the J gene end by 3 bases; junction bases not matched to a gene: 4. The CDR3 spells CASSWDRGDNQPQHF. For the CDR3, the DNA is TGTGCCAGTAGTTGGGACAGGGGCGACAATCAGCCCCAGCATTTT.

CDR3 sequence: CSVERGRGTDTQYF. The CDR3 DNA follows: TGCAGCGTTGAACGCGGGAGAGGCACAGATACGCAGTATTTT. The rearrangement links TRBV29-1 to TRBJ2-3, with TRBD2 matching over 7 bases. The CDR3 is made up of 14 amino acids. CDR1 is SQVTM and CDR2 is ANQGSEA in the germline V gene. J lost 1 base, V lost 2 bases, and 3 bases had no gene match.

V and J are TRBV4-1 and TRBJ2-1; no clear D gene. V lost 0 bases and J lost 7, with 10 bases in between. Germline V lookup: CDR1 MGHRA, CDR2 YSYEKL. This CDR3 region has 14 residues. CDR3 sequence: CASSQDPARNEQFF. The CDR3 bases are TGCGCCAGCAGCCAAGACCCAGCGCGGAATGAGCAGTTCTTC.

The chain joins TRBV7-8 to TRBJ2-7; maybe TRBD1 (6 bases). The V gene's germline CDR1 is SGHVS and CDR2 FQNEAQ. V was shortened by 5 bases and J by 0 bases, with 14 bases between the two germline ends. This CDR3 spans 15 amino acids. In DNA form, the CDR3 reads TGTGCCAGCAGCCCAGGGGTAGGGAGCTCCTACGAGCAGTACTTC. Protein sequence: CASSPGVGSSYEQYF.

V and J are TRBV7-8 and TRBJ1-1, with a weak D call TRBD1 (6 bases). The CDR3 is 13 amino acids. Germline lookup yields CDR1 SGHVS and CDR2 FQNEAQ. Trimming left V 8 bases short and J 4 bases short, with 14 bases between. CDR3 protein: CASSREGGTEAFF. The CDR3, as DNA: TGTGCCAGCTCTCGGGAGGGGGGCACTGAAGCTTTCTTT.

The genes are TRBV10-2 and TRBJ1-5; 8 bases match TRBD1. Germline CDR1 WSHSY, CDR2 SAAADI. The CDR3 totals 17 residues. Trimming removed 2 bases from V and 1 base from J; junction bases left unmatched: 7. CDR3 region: CASSEMGTGVSNQPQHF. The CDR3 DNA sequence: TGCGCCAGCAGTGAGATGGGGACAGGAGTCAGCAATCAGCCCCAGCATTTT.

The rearrangement uses TRBV19 and TRBJ2-5, with 9 bases aligning to TRBD2. V was clipped by 5 bases and J by 2 bases; unmatched bases: 15. The CDR3 contains 18 residues. Germline assignment: CDR1 LNHDA and CDR2 SQIVND (reference sequence). The CDR3 nucleotides read TGTGCCAGTAGTTCCCCAAACAGTAGACTAGCGGAACAAGAGACCCAGTACTTC. It yields the protein CASSSPNSRLAEQETQYF.

As to this clone: The junction shows a germline mismatch at one end, possibly a read error. The chain uses TRBV27 and TRBJ2-7, with 10 bases fitting TRBD2. In germline, CDR1 is MNHEY, CDR2 SMNVEV (reference sequence). The CDR3 extends over 14 amino acids. As DNA, the CDR3 is TGTGCCAGCAGTCTAGCGGGAGCCTCCTGCGAGCAGTACTTC. Protein: CASSLAGASCEQYF.

A note on this clone: An end of the junction does not agree with germline; a read error may underlie this. The V gene is TRBV7-9, the J gene TRBJ2-6, with D perhaps TRBD1 (5 bases). Germline V lookup: CDR1 SEHNR, CDR2 FQNEAQ (reference sequence). This CDR3 is built from 15 residues. The CDR3 DNA follows: TGTGCCAGCAGCTTAGTGGTCTCTGGGGCCAACGGCCTGACTTTC. Translation: CASSLVVSGANGLTF.

V is TRBV5-5 and J is TRBJ2-2; possible D gene TRBD2, 5 bases. Looked up from germline, CDR1 is SGHKS and CDR2 is YYEKEE (reference sequence). The V and J ends lost 1 base and 5 bases respectively, with 15 bases between them. The CDR3 extends over 16 amino acids. The CDR3 is CASSLSGAPGTGELFF. In DNA, the CDR3 is TGTGCCAGCAGCTTGAGCGGAGCTCCAGGTACCGGGGAGCTGTTTTTT.

This clone was counted between two and nine times. At the DNA level, this CDR3 is encoded by other sequences in the same sample as well. The CDR3 loop is CATRGGYQPQHF. The CDR3, as DNA: TGTGCCACTAGGGGAGGGTATCAGCCCCAGCATTTT. This sequence joins TRBV19 and TRBJ1-5, with D possibly TRBD1 on 5 matching bases. The CDR3 length is 12 residues. From germline, CDR1 is LNHDA and CDR2 SQIVND (reference sequence). Trimming took 10 bases from V and 5 from J, leaving 12 bases between them.

The genes are TRBV5-4 and TRBJ2-5; 11 bases are a match to TRBD2. V gave up 2 bases and J gave up 11 bases; unmatched junction bases: 11. CDR3 length equals 15 residues. Germline loops: CDR1 SGHNT, CDR2 YYREEE (reference sequence). The CDR3 DNA is TGTGCCAGCAGCTTAGTAGCGGGAGGGCCGACAGAGCAGTACTTC. Encoded protein: CASSLVAGGPTEQYF.

The sample holds a few counts of this clone. The chain is built from TRBV15 and TRBJ2-2, with D possibly TRBD1 on 6 matching bases. Germline CDR1 reads LNHNV; CDR2 reads YYDKDF (reference sequence). Trimming left V 3 bases short and J 1 base short, with 15 bases between. The CDR3 runs to 17 residues. CDR3: CATSSRPTGRNTGELFF. The DNA for the CDR3 is TGTGCCACCAGCAGTCGTCCGACAGGACGGAACACCGGGGAGCTGTTTTTT. The full variable domain, in which reference TRBV15 and TRBJ2-2 provide the parts outside the CDR3, is DAMVIQNPRYQVTQFGKPVTLSCSQTLNHNVMYWYQQKSSQAPKLLFHYYDKDFNNEADTPDNFQSRRPNTSFCFLDIRSPGLGDTAMYLCATSSRPTGRNTGELFFGEGSRLTVL.

The V gene is TRBV5-1, the J gene TRBJ2-1; D is perhaps TRBD1 (6 bases). V lost 0 bases, J lost 3 bases, and 10 bases lay in between. The CDR3 length is 15 residues. CDR1 is SGHRS, CDR2 YFSETQ, per germline. CDR3 protein: CASSLGQAGYNEQFF. Here the CDR3 DNA reads TGCGCCAGCAGCTTGGGACAGGCTGGCTACAATGAGCAGTTCTTC.

The rearrangement uses TRBV14 and TRBJ1-4; D call uncertain. The germline gives CDR1 SGHDN, CDR2 FVKESK. V was cut by 1 base and J by 11 bases, with 8 bases left in between. The CDR3 spans 12 residues. This chain's CDR3 is CASSQAEDKLFF. The CDR3 bases are TGTGCCAGCAGCCAAGCGGAGGACAAACTGTTTTTT.